The clone carrying this TCR beta chain has just a few counts. Its antigen is not known. This CDR3 region has 16 residues. Germline loops: CDR1 SGHTA, CDR2 FQGNSA. The J segment lost 2 bases and the V segment lost 6 bases, leaving 6 bases of the junction unmatched. The data were taken from a study of blood T cells in healthy people across ages. Study results and caveats: Donor CMV infection status was unknown, possibly confounding age-related changes in expanded clonotypes. Significant beta diversity loss was already apparent by age approximately 38, declining roughly linearly.

A second PCR of 7 to 11 cycles used a sample-barcoded 5' primer and a J-beta primer mix. MiXCR, applied by TCRdb to the 5' RACE reads, yields one record per CDR3 protein. The profile covers around 1,700,000 distinct CDR3 sequences, with roughly 30% appearing a single time and 7.7% taken by the ten largest. The sample taken for sequencing was blood. The sequence was collected from a young woman in good health. The chain has TRBV7-2 and TRBJ2-2, with TRBD2 identical over 10 bases. The CDR3: CASRPSSGSNTGELFF. DNA for the CDR3: TGTGCCAGCAGACCTTCTAGCGGGAGTAACACCGGGGAGCTGTTTTTT.